This T cell receptor (beta chain) was found in a study of cytomegalovirus exposure and HLA in healthy donors. PCR amplification relied on 60 Vbeta primers (plus 13 Jbeta primers). Clones were read by immunoSEQ multiplex PCR, and TCRdb kept only the in-frame ones, dropping some. The sample lists around 100,000 clones; over 60% were seen once. Sequenced sample: PBMCs. This TCR came from a woman aged 40-49 years in good health and CMV-seropositive.

The CDR3 region is CASSPRTGGATNEKLFF. In nucleotides, the CDR3 is TGTGCCAGCAGCCCAAGGACAGGGGGAGCAACTAATGAAAAACTGTTTTTT. The V and J genes are TRBV7-9 and TRBJ1-4; 10 bases map to TRBD1. Germline CDR1 reads SEHNR; CDR2 reads FQNEAQ (reference sequence). CDR3 length: 17 residues. V was pared by 5 bases and J by 0 bases, with 6 bases of the junction left unmatched.